Presented here are 4 T cell receptor beta chains from one specimen sequenced in a study of blood T cell repertoires in COVID-19. The data were produced by immunoSEQ multiplex PCR, yet TCRdb's version contains in-frame clones alone and is incomplete. The sample shows approximately 260,000 clones, roughly 90% of them seen only once. Sequences were obtained from peripheral blood. These receptors were collected from a man aged 50 or older with acute or convalescent COVID-19.

The CDR3 sequence: CASRDRGHQPQHF. The CDR3 nucleotides are TGTGCCAGCCGGGACAGGGGGCATCAGCCCCAGCATTTT. The V call is TRBV12-3 or TRBV12-4, the J call TRBJ1-5; 12 bases map to TRBD1. The V segment lost 8 bases and the J segment 5 bases; nucleotides outside the gene matches: 1. The length of the CDR3 is 13 residues.

J is TRBJ2-7 and V is TRBV11-1; TRBD1 agrees at 7 bases. Trimming removed 5 bases from V and 1 base from J; junction bases left unmatched: 8. The germline CDR1 and CDR2 sequences are SGHAT and FQDESV (reference sequence). This CDR3 contains 15 residues. In DNA form, the CDR3 reads TGTGCCAGCAGCATACAGGGGACGGGGTCCTACGAGCAGTACTTC. This translates into CASSIQGTGSYEQYF.

This chain's CDR3 is CASGLARGIGEQYF. The CDR3 coding sequence is TGTGCTAGTGGTTTGGCCCGGGGGATTGGAGAGCAGTACTTC. The rearrangement uses TRBV12-5 and TRBJ2-7, with D possibly being TRBD2 (6 bases). This CDR3 region has 14 residues. Germline values: CDR1 LGHNT, CDR2 FRNRAP. Trimming removed 1 base at V and 7 bases at J, with 14 bases between.

The V and J genes are TRBV10-1 and TRBJ2-7; tentative D call: TRBD2 (5 bases). Germline CDR1 reads WNHNN; CDR2 reads SYGVQD (reference sequence). The CDR3 has 13 amino acids. Deletions cut 5 bases from V and 0 bases from J, with 8 bases between. This CDR3 reads CASSSGLSYEQYF. CDR3 nucleotide sequence: TGCGCCAGCAGTAGCGGTCTCTCCTACGAGCAGTACTTC.